The present T cell receptor beta chain was sequenced within a study of long-term antiretroviral therapy in people with HIV. Overall study results and limits: Diversity remained lower than transplant donor controls, even though it increased after ART.

Each HIV participant was treated in the United States. The libraries were made with immunoSEQ v3.0 at survey level. Data came from immunoSEQ multiplex PCR; TCRdb stores just in-frame clones and leaves some out. This table holds about 20,000 clones, 90% found once. Remarks on this clone: Its antigen is not identified.

The CDR3 totals 15 residues. J lost 2 bases, V lost 0 bases, and 1 base had no gene match. Looked up from germline, CDR1 is SGDLS and CDR2 is YYNGEE. This material consisted of unsorted PBMCs, taken about 4.1 years before starting antiretroviral therapy. The receptor comes from a woman in her thirties with HIV. The chain is built from TRBV9 and TRBJ2-7; 11 bases map to TRBD2. CDR3 DNA: TGTGCCAGCAGCGTAGGACTAGCGGGGCCCTACGAGCAGTACTTC. This translates into CASSVGLAGPYEQYF.